This T cell receptor (beta chain) derives from a study of regulatory T cells in long-lasting Graves disease. Study results and limitations: Clonotypes that were public and shared totalled approximately 2,800 in persistent patients versus 966 in new patients. It was peripheral blood alone, not thyroid tissue, that was studied.

Regarding time point: newly diagnosed GD, antithyroid drugs for less than 3 months. From RNA extracted from PBMCs, the TCR library was made. CDR1 and CDR2 (germline): MDHEN, SYDVKM. The CDR3 sequence is 16 residues long. J was trimmed by 3 bases and V by 3 bases; bases with no gene match: 7. This clonotype has a count of ten or more. Its antigen is undetermined. Both iRepertoire HTBI primers and Arm-PCR of CDR3 regions were used to build the TCR beta libraries. TCRdb re-called the multiplex PCR reads with MiXCR, one entry per CDR3 protein. The sample records 580,000 or so distinct CDR3 sequences, about 16% being singletons. These records were also assigned to another study, of T cells in Graves' hyperthyroidism and ophthalmopathy. Per that study: Over 18 months, lack of ophthalmopathy progression marked Graves' hyperthyroidism as stable. Onset of ophthalmopathy came a median around 7.1 months after the model predicted it.

This TCR was sampled from a man younger than 30 with Graves disease. V and J are TRBV28 and TRBJ2-1; TRBD2 matches at 8 bases. Sequences were derived from peripheral blood mononuclear cells (PBMCs), sampled at new diagnosis, from a patient treated with antithyroid drugs. Here the CDR3 DNA reads TGTGCCAGCAGTTTCATCGGGAGGGCCCTCTACAATGAGCAGTTCTTC. This sequence encodes CASSFIGRALYNEQFF.